A single sample gave rise to the 16 T cell receptor beta chains below, sequenced in a study of CD8 T cells in Susac syndrome. Reverse transcription of roughly 0.5 to 1 ug RNA was carried out with random hexamers. One entry per CDR3 protein, called by TCRdb with MiXCR from the immunoSEQ multiplex PCR reads. The table includes 300,000 or so distinct CDR3 sequences, roughly nine tenths detected once. Sequencing was done on a sample of CD4+ T cells from PBMCs. Receptors were obtained from a human donor with multiple sclerosis.

CDR3 DNA sequence: TGTGCCAGCAGGCCGGACAGGGTTAGGGAGAGGGGGGAGCTGTTTTTT. Protein product: CASRPDRVRERGELFF. The chain has TRBV12-3 or TRBV12-4 and TRBJ2-2, with 8 bases aligning to TRBD1. This CDR3 has 16 amino acids. With 6 bases clipped from V and 8 bases from J, the junction kept 14 bases outside the gene matches.

The genes are TRBV30 and TRBJ2-5; D is undetermined. The CDR3 loop spans 11 amino acids. Trimming took 2 bases from V and 1 from J, leaving 2 bases between them. Germline loops: CDR1 GTSNPN, CDR2 SVGIG (reference sequence). CDR3 DNA: TGTGCCTGGAGTCCCCAAGAGACCCAGTACTTC. Residues: CAWSPQETQYF.

The V and J genes are TRBV9 and TRBJ2-5, with 7 bases that match TRBD2. With 3 bases clipped from V and 7 bases from J, the junction kept 12 bases outside the gene matches. CDR3 size: 15 residues. Looked up from germline, CDR1 is SGDLS and CDR2 is YYNGEE. CDR3 sequence reads: CASSATPASGGTQYF. The CDR3 DNA is TGTGCCAGCAGCGCAACTCCGGCTTCGGGGGGGACCCAGTACTTC.

This sequence joins TRBV18 and TRBJ1-5, with D maybe TRBD1 (6 bases). Per germline, CDR1 KGHSH and CDR2 LQKENI. Trimming removed 4 bases at V and 3 bases at J, with 16 bases between. This CDR3 comprises 16 residues. CDR3 bases: TGTGCCAGCTCACGGGGGTTAGGGGGAAACAATCAGCCCCAGCATTTT. Translation gives CASSRGLGGNNQPQHF.

The V gene is TRBV29-1, the J gene TRBJ2-5; D is perhaps TRBD1 (7 bases). V dropped 7 bases and J dropped 3 bases, with 21 bases sitting between them. The CDR3 runs to 15 residues. Germline V gene sequence: CDR1 SQVTM, CDR2 ANQGSEA. The CDR3 DNA reads as TGCAGCGGGTCCCAGGGGGGACTTTCCGAAGAGACCCAGTACTTC. Translation: CSGSQGGLSEETQYF.

V and J are TRBV7-3 and TRBJ2-2; 8 bases line up with TRBD1. The CDR3 runs to 15 residues. The trim removed 6 bases at V and 1 base at J, leaving 4 bases unmatched. Germline V gene data show CDR1 as SGHTA and CDR2 as FQGTGA. CDR3 loop: CASRGGQVNTGELFF. CDR3 bases: TGTGCCAGCAGGGGGGGACAGGTGAACACCGGGGAGCTGTTTTTT. Filled out from reference TRBV7-3 and TRBJ2-2, the complete variable domain reads GAGVSQTPSNKVTEKGKYVELRCDPISGHTALYWYRQSLGQGPEFLIYFQGTGAADDSGLPNDRFFAVRPEGSVSTLKIQRTERGDSAVYLCASRGGQVNTGELFFGEGSRLTVL.

The chain carries TRBV6-1 and TRBJ2-1; 9 positions match TRBD1. The CDR3 sequence is 14 residues long. Germline CDR1 reads MNHNS; CDR2 reads SASEGT. J gave up 4 bases and V 10 bases, and 8 bases lay outside the gene matches. The CDR3 sequence is CAITLGQGYNEQFF. DNA of the CDR3: TGTGCCATCACCCTGGGACAGGGTTACAATGAGCAGTTCTTC.

This clonotype occurred once. CDR3 DNA: TGTGCCAGCAGATCCATCACAGGGGCCGAGTACGAGCAGTACTTC. It encodes CASRSITGAEYEQYF. This chain joins TRBV27 and TRBJ2-7; 7 positions match TRBD1. Germline V gene data show CDR1 as MNHEY and CDR2 as SMNVEV (reference sequence). V was clipped by 6 bases and J by 4 bases; unmatched bases: 12. The CDR3 is 15 amino acids.

The chain links TRBV5-1 to TRBJ2-7; a possible D gene is TRBD1 (5 bases). Deletions cut 5 bases from V and 2 bases from J, with 14 bases between. The germline CDR1 and CDR2 sequences are SGHRS and YFSETQ. The CDR3 has 14 residues. CDR3 nucleotide sequence: TGCGCCAGCAGTTTGCCAGGGCGGCCCTACGAGCAGTACTTC. Translated: CASSLPGRPYEQYF.

As for this clonotype: This CDR3 fails to terminate in the conserved phenylalanine or tryptophan, so it likely reflects a read error. This rearrangement joins TRBV20-1 to TRBJ1-2; no clear D gene. Germline lookup yields CDR1 DFQATT and CDR2 SNEGSKA (reference sequence). The CDR3 is 14 amino acids. Trimming took 2 bases from V and 5 from J, leaving 15 bases between them. The DNA for the CDR3 is TGCAGTGCTAGACCGGCCTCGTCGGGTTATGGCTACACCTTG. It codes for CSARPASSGYGYTL.

The V call is TRBV5-1, the J call TRBJ1-1; D not certain. Germline CDR1 is SGHRS and CDR2 is YFSETQ. The CDR3 extends over 15 amino acids. V dropped 0 bases and J dropped 4 bases, with 13 bases sitting between them. CDR3 loop: CASSLAGDGGTEAFF. The CDR3 region has the DNA TGCGCCAGCAGCTTGGCTGGGGATGGCGGCACTGAAGCTTTCTTT. Variable domain in full (rest from reference TRBV5-1 and TRBJ1-1): KAGVTQTPRYLIKTRGQQVTLSCSPISGHRSVSWYQQTPGQGLQFLFEYFSETQRNKGNFPGRFSGRQFSNSRSEMNVSTLELGDSALYLCASSLAGDGGTEAFFGQGTRLTVV.

In its sample, this clonotype was seen once. The rearrangement joins TRBV7-2 to TRBJ2-1; 13 nucleotides agree with TRBD2. V shed 1 base, J shed 5 bases, and the junction held 17 bases outside the gene matches. CDR1 SGHTA and CDR2 FQGNSA come from the germline V gene. The CDR3 spans 21 residues. In DNA form, the CDR3 reads TGTGCCAGCAGCTTAGGCTGGGGCCGCAGGACTAGCGGGAGTAGAAACAATGAGCAGTTCTTC. Translated, it gives CASSLGWGRRTSGSRNNEQFF.

This chain joins TRBV5-8 and TRBJ2-5; D not resolved. The germline V gene has CDR1 SGHTS and CDR2 YDEGEE. Trimming pared 3 bases from V and 1 base from J, leaving 10 bases between. The CDR3 spans 14 residues. CDR3 sequence (DNA): TGTGCCAGCAGCTGGTCGGGTCTCCAAGAGACCCAGTACTTC. This gives the protein CASSWSGLQETQYF.

The genes are TRBV2 and TRBJ1-1; D not resolved. With 9 bases removed from V and 11 bases from J, the gap between germline ends came to 25 bases. The CDR3 is made up of 14 amino acids. CDR1 SNHLY and CDR2 FYNNEI come from the germline V gene. The CDR3 region is CASTLGGGLPDAFF. The CDR3 DNA sequence: TGTGCCAGTACCCTAGGAGGAGGGCTCCCCGACGCTTTCTTT. The whole variable domain, filled in from reference TRBV2 and TRBJ1-1, reads EPEVTQTPSHQVTQMGQEVILRCVPISNHLYFYWYRQILGQKVEFLVSFYNNEISEKSEIFDDQFSVERPDGSNFTLKIRSTKLEDSAMYFCASTLGGGLPDAFFGQGTRLTVV.

This sequence joins TRBV6-1 and TRBJ1-5, with D unclear. Germline V lookup: CDR1 MNHNS, CDR2 SASEGT. The CDR3 spans 14 residues. Trimming left V 6 bases short and J 4 bases short, with 13 bases between. The CDR3 nucleotides are TGTGCCAGCAGCCTGTCGGCGGGGAATCAGCCCCAGCATTTT. Translated, it gives CASSLSAGNQPQHF.

V gene TRBV5-1 combines with J gene TRBJ2-7; 11 bases match TRBD2. With 0 bases clipped from V and 0 bases from J, the junction kept 2 bases outside the gene matches. Looked up from germline, CDR1 is SGHRS and CDR2 is YFSETQ. The CDR3 is 16 residues long. In DNA form, the CDR3 reads TGCGCCAGCAGCTTGGCCGGGACTAGCGGCTCCTACGAGCAGTACTTC. Its translation: CASSLAGTSGSYEQYF.